What follows are 18 T cell receptor beta chains derived from one specimen sequenced in a study of neoadjuvant nivolumab and ipilimumab in lung cancer. Clones were read by immunoSEQ multiplex PCR, and TCRdb kept only the in-frame ones, dropping some. The sample contains 25,000 to 35,000 clones, 92% of which appear only once. The sample was peripheral blood, taken after neoadjuvant nivolumab, alone or with ipilimumab, at or shortly before surgery. These receptors were obtained from an adult with non-small cell lung cancer.

V and J are TRBV13 and TRBJ1-1, with D possibly being TRBD1 (6 bases). V was cut by 1 base and J by 10 bases, with 19 bases left in between. Germline V gives CDR1 PRHDT, CDR2 FYEKMQ (reference sequence). The CDR3 consists of 15 residues. DNA for the CDR3: TGTGCCAGCAGCTTAGACGGGGGGCGGGTAAGGGGAGCTTTCTTT. Protein sequence: CASSLDGGRVRGAFF.

The chain employs TRBV5-4 and TRBJ2-1; D possibly corresponds to TRBD1 (5 bases). Germline V gene lookup returns CDR1 SGHNT and CDR2 YYREEE (reference sequence). The length of the CDR3 is 12 residues. Trimming left V 0 bases short and J 8 bases short, with 6 bases between. The CDR3 here is CASSLEGDEQFF. DNA for the CDR3: TGTGCCAGCAGCTTGGAAGGGGATGAGCAGTTCTTC.

The rearrangement uses TRBV29-1 and TRBJ2-1; D might be TRBD2 (6 bases). Germline CDR1 SQVTM, CDR2 ANQGSEA. There are 14 residues in the CDR3. V gave up 2 bases and J gave up 10 bases, with 18 bases separating them. The CDR3 region has the DNA TGCAGCGTTGAATGGGACTTCCTTGGCGGGGAGCAGTTCTTC. It is translated as CSVEWDFLGGEQFF.

The chain couples TRBV5-1 to TRBJ2-5, with 9 bases lining up with TRBD2. In germline, CDR1 is SGHRS, CDR2 YFSETQ. CDR3 length: 16 amino acids. Trimming removed 0 bases from V and 5 bases from J; junction bases left unmatched: 8. Written as DNA, the CDR3 is TGCGCCAGCAGCTTGGCCGCGGGGGGGCCGGCGGAGACCCAGTACTTC. It is translated as CASSLAAGGPAETQYF.

The CDR3 nucleotides are TGTGCCAGCAGTTTCGTGGGAGGAAGGTACGAGCAGTACTTC. As protein: CASSFVGGRYEQYF. The chain couples TRBV28 to TRBJ2-7, with a tentative D call TRBD2 (6 bases). CDR1 is MDHEN, CDR2 SYDVKM, per germline. The CDR3 runs to 14 residues. Trimming removed 3 bases from V and 4 bases from J, with 13 bases in between.

Here the CDR3 reads CASSGQETQYF. The CDR3 region has the DNA TGTGCCAGCAGTGGCCAAGAGACCCAGTACTTC. The chain links TRBV25-1 to TRBJ2-5, with D uncertain. Looked up from germline, CDR1 is MGHDK and CDR2 is SYGVNS. Trimming left V 4 bases short and J 1 base short, with 1 base between. The CDR3 sequence is 11 residues long. Variable domain in full (rest from reference TRBV25-1 and TRBJ2-5): EADIYQTPRYLVIGTGKKITLECSQTMGHDKMYWYQQDPGMELHLIHYSYGVNSTEKGDLSSESTVSRIRTEHFPLTLESARPSHTSQYLCASSGQETQYFGPGTRLLVL.

The rearrangement links TRBV6-4 to TRBJ2-6; D could derive from TRBD1 or TRBD2 (5 bases each). The V end lost 0 bases, the J end lost 4 bases, and 13 bases lay between the germline ends. CDR1 and CDR2 from the germline V gene are MRHNA and SNTAGT. This CDR3 is 17 amino acids long. The chain's CDR3 is CASSDSIAGTGANVLTF. The CDR3 bases are TGTGCCAGCAGTGACTCGATAGCAGGGACCGGGGCCAACGTCCTGACTTTC.

This clone was counted once. The chain carries TRBV20-1 and TRBJ2-3; D is uncertain. V lost 7 bases, J lost 4 bases, and 9 bases lay in between. Germline CDR1 reads DFQATT; CDR2 reads SNEGSKA (reference sequence). This CDR3 contains 11 residues. CDR3 loop: CSGVSADTQYF. The CDR3 DNA follows: TGCAGTGGAGTGTCGGCAGATACGCAGTATTTT.

V gene TRBV27 combines with J gene TRBJ2-1, with D tentatively TRBD2 (5 bases). The CDR3 consists of 13 residues. The germline V gene encodes CDR1 MNHEY and CDR2 SMNVEV (reference sequence). V was trimmed by 6 bases and J by 4 bases, leaving 10 bases between them. Here the CDR3 DNA reads TGTGCCAGCAGCACTAGGATATACAATGAGCAGTTCTTC. Its translation: CASSTRIYNEQFF.

The CDR3 nucleotides read TGTGCCAGCAGCTTACCGGGACCCCCTGACGAGCAGTACTTC. Amino acids: CASSLPGPPDEQYF. The chain recombines TRBV7-9 with TRBJ2-7; D possibly uses TRBD1 or TRBD2 (5 bases each). There are 14 residues in the CDR3. V lost 2 bases and J 5 bases, leaving 13 bases between the germline ends. Germline CDR1 reads SEHNR; CDR2 reads FQNEAQ (reference sequence).

This clone was seen only once. The chain links TRBV7-2 to TRBJ1-2; tentative D call: TRBD1 (6 bases). Germline CDR1 and CDR2: SGHTA and FQGNSA. CDR3 length: 13 residues. Trimming cost V 2 bases and J 7 bases, with 11 bases left between them. The CDR3 reads CASSLNRESGYTF. The DNA of the CDR3 is TGTGCCAGCAGCTTAAACAGGGAGTCTGGCTACACCTTC.

The rearrangement links TRBV11-1 to TRBJ1-1, with D possibly matching TRBD1 (5 bases). This CDR3 comprises 13 residues. The V end was cut by 2 bases, the J end by 5 bases, with 9 bases between. Germline CDR1 SGHAT, CDR2 FQDESV (reference sequence). This chain's CDR3 is CASSLSGVTEAFF. The CDR3 coding sequence is TGTGCCAGCAGCTTATCGGGGGTAACTGAAGCTTTCTTT.

The CDR3 sequence is CASSPGPNQPQHF. The CDR3 DNA sequence: TGTGCCAGCAGTCCCGGCCCTAATCAGCCCCAGCATTTT. This chain links TRBV6-5 with TRBJ1-5; D uncertain. The CDR3 spans 13 residues. In germline, CDR1 is MNHEY, CDR2 SVGAGI. The V and J ends lost 5 bases and 4 bases respectively, with 9 bases between them.

This clone was seen a few times. This chain joins TRBV4-1 and TRBJ2-5; TRBD2 agrees at 11 bases. Germline V gene sequence: CDR1 MGHRA, CDR2 YSYEKL. V dropped 1 base and J dropped 5; count of bases not matched to a gene: 18. The CDR3 extends over 20 amino acids. The CDR3 region is CASSQVFRAVVAGGRETQYF. For the CDR3, the DNA is TGCGCCAGCAGCCAAGTTTTTCGGGCCGTGGTAGCGGGAGGGCGGGAGACCCAGTACTTC.

CDR3 DNA sequence: TGTGCCAGCAGTTACTCGTTAAATAGGAACACTGAAGCTTTCTTT. It codes for CASSYSLNRNTEAFF. The rearrangement joins TRBV6-5 to TRBJ1-1; D gene ambiguous. CDR1 and CDR2 from the germline V gene are MNHEY and SVGAGI. The CDR3 spans 15 residues. Between the trimmed V and J ends, which lost 0 bases and 1 base, there was a span of 9 bases.

The chain is built from TRBV7-8 and TRBJ2-1; TRBD2 is a possible D gene (6 bases). CDR3 length: 17 amino acids. V lost 1 base, J lost 3 bases, and 16 bases lay in between. Germline V gives CDR1 SGHVS, CDR2 FQNEAQ. The CDR3 nucleotides read TGTGCCAGCAGCTTAGTTCAGGGAGGTATGCTCTACAATGAGCAGTTCTTC. This encodes CASSLVQGGMLYNEQFF.

V and J are TRBV18 and TRBJ2-1, with unresolved D. Deletions cut 3 bases from V and 0 bases from J, with 12 bases between. This CDR3 region has 16 residues. CDR1 and CDR2 from the germline V gene are KGHSH and LQKENI. CDR3 sequence (DNA): TGTGCCAGCTCACCCGAAGTGGAAGGCTCCTACAATGAGCAGTTCTTC. Translating gives CASSPEVEGSYNEQFF.

V is TRBV4-1 and J is TRBJ2-7; 10 nucleotides agree with TRBD2. CDR1 and CDR2 from the germline V gene are MGHRA and YSYEKL. J was trimmed by 4 bases and V by 1 base; bases with no gene match: 4. The CDR3 length is 15 residues. CDR3 DNA sequence: TGCGCCAGCAGCCAAGTTGGACTAGCGGTATACGAGCAGTACTTC. Its protein is CASSQVGLAVYEQYF.